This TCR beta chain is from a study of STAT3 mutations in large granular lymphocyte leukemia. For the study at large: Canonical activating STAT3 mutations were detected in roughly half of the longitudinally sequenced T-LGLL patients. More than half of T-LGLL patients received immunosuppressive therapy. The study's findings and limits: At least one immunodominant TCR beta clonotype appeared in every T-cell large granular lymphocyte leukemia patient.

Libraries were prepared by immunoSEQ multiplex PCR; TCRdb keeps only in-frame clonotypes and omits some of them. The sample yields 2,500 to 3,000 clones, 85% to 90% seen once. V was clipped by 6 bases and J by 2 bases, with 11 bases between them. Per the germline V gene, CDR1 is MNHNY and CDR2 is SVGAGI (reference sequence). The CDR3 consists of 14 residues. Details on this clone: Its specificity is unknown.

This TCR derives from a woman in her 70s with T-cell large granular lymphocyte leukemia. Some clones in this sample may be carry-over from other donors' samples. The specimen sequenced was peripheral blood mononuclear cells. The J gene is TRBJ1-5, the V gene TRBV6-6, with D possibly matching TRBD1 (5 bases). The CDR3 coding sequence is TGTGCCAGCAGCCCCAGGGTTGGCAATCAGCCCCAGCATTTT. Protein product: CASSPRVGNQPQHF.